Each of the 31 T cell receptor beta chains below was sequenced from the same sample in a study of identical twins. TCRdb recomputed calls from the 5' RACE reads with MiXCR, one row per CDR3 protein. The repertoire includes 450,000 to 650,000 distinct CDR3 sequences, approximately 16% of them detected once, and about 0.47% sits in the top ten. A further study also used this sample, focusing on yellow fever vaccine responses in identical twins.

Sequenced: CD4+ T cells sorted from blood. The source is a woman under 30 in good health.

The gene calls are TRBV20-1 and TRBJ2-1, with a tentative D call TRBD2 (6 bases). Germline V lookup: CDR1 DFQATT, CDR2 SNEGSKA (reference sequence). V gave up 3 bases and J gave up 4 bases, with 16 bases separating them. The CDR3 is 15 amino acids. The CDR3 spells CSARILAVGYNEQFF. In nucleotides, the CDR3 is TGCAGTGCTAGGATCTTAGCGGTGGGATACAATGAGCAGTTCTTC.

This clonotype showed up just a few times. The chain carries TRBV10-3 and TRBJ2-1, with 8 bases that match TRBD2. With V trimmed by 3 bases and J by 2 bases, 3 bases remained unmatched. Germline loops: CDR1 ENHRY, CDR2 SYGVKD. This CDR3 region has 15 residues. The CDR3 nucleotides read TGTGCCATCAGTGACACTAGCGGAACCTACAATGAGCAGTTCTTC. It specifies CAISDTSGTYNEQFF.

DNA of the CDR3: TGTGCCAGCAGCCCCCGGCAAATGTCCTACAATGAGCAGTTCTTC. This translates into CASSPRQMSYNEQFF. The chain recombines TRBV28 with TRBJ2-1; no reliable D call. In germline, CDR1 is MDHEN, CDR2 SYDVKM. Trimming took 6 bases from V and 1 from J, leaving 13 bases between them. CDR3 length equals 15 residues.

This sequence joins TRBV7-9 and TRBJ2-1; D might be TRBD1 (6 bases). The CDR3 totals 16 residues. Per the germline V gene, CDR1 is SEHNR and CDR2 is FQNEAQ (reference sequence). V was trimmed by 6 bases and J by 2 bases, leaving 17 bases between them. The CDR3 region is CASSRAGDFTYNEQFF. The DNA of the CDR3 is TGTGCCAGCAGTAGAGCAGGGGATTTTACCTACAATGAGCAGTTCTTC.

The CDR3 nucleotides are TGCGCCAGCAGTGACGAGGGGCGACCTCCCTACAATGAGCAGTTCTTC. This codes for CASSDEGRPPYNEQFF. V gene TRBV10-2 combines with J gene TRBJ2-1; D assignment may be TRBD1 or TRBD2 (5 bases each). This CDR3 is 16 amino acids long. Trimming removed 3 bases from V and 2 bases from J, with 14 bases in between. CDR1 and CDR2 from the germline V gene are WSHSY and SAAADI.

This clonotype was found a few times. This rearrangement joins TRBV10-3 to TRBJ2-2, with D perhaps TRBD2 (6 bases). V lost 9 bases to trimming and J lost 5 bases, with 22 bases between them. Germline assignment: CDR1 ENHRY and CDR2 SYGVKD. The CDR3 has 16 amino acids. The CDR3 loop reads CAITDRGDSLTGELFF. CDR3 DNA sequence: TGTGCCATAACCGACCGAGGGGACTCGCTAACCGGGGAGCTGTTTTTT.

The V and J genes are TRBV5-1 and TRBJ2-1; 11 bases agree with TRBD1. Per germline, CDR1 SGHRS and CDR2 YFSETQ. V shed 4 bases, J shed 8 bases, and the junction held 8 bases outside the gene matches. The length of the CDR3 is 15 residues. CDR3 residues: CASSMGQGDVDEQFF. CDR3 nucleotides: TGCGCCAGCAGCATGGGACAGGGGGATGTCGATGAGCAGTTCTTC. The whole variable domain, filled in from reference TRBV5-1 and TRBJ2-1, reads KAGVTQTPRYLIKTRGQQVTLSCSPISGHRSVSWYQQTPGQGLQFLFEYFSETQRNKGNFPGRFSGRQFSNSRSEMNVSTLELGDSALYLCASSMGQGDVDEQFFGPGTRLTVL.

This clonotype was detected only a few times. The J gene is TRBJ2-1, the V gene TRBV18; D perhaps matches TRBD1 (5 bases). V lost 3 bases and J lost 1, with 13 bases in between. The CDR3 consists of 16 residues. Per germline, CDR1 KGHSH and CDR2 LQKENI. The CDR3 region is CASSPDSGQSYNEQFF. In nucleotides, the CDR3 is TGTGCCAGCTCACCTGATTCTGGACAATCCTACAATGAGCAGTTCTTC.

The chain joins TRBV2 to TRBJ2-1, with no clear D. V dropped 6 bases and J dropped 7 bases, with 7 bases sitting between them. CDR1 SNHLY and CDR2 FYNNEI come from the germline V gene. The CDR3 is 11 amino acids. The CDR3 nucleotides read TGTGCCAGCAGCGGCGAGAATGAGCAGTTCTTC. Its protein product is CASSGENEQFF.

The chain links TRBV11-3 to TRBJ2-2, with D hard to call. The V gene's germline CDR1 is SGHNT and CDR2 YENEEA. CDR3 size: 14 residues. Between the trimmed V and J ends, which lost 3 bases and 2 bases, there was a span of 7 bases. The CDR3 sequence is CASSFPPNTGELFF. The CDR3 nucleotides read TGTGCCAGCAGCTTCCCTCCTAACACCGGGGAGCTGTTTTTT.

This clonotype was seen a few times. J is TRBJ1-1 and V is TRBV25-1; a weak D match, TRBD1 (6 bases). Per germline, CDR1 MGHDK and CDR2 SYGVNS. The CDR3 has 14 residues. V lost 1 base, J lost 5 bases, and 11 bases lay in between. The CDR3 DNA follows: TGTGCCAGCAGTGAATTGCGGACAGAGACTGAAGCTTTCTTT. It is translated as CASSELRTETEAFF.

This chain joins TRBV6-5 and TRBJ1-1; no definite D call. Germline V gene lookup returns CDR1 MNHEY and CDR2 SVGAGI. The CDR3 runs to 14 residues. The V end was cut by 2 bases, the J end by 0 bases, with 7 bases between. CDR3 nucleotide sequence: TGTGCCAGCAGTTACCTGAATATGAACACTGAAGCTTTCTTT. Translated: CASSYLNMNTEAFF.

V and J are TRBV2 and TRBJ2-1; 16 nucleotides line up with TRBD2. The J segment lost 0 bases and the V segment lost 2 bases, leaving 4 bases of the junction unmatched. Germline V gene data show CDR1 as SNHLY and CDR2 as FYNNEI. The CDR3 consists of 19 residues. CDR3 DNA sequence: TGTGCCAGCAGTGAATGGGGACTAGCGGGAGGGGCCTCCTACAATGAGCAGTTCTTC. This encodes CASSEWGLAGGASYNEQFF.

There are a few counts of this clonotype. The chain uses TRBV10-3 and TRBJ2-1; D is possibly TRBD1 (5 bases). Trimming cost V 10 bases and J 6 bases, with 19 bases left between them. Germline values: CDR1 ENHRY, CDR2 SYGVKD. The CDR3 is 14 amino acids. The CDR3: CATSFSRVGNEQFF. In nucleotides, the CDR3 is TGTGCCACCAGCTTCAGCAGGGTTGGCAATGAGCAGTTCTTC.

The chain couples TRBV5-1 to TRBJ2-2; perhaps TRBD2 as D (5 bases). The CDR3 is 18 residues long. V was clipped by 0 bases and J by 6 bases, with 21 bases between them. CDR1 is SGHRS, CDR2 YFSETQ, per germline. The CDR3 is CASSLADGHVRGAGELFF. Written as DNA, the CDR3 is TGCGCCAGCAGCTTGGCCGATGGGCACGTTCGGGGAGCCGGGGAGCTGTTTTTT. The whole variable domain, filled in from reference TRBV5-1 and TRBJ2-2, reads KAGVTQTPRYLIKTRGQQVTLSCSPISGHRSVSWYQQTPGQGLQFLFEYFSETQRNKGNFPGRFSGRQFSNSRSEMNVSTLELGDSALYLCASSLADGHVRGAGELFFGEGSRLTVL.

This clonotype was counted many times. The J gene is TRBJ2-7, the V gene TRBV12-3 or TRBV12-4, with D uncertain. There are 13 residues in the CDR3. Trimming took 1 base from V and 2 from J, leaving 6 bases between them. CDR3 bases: TGTGCCAGCAGTTTAGAAGAGACCTACGAGCAGTACTTC. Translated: CASSLEETYEQYF.

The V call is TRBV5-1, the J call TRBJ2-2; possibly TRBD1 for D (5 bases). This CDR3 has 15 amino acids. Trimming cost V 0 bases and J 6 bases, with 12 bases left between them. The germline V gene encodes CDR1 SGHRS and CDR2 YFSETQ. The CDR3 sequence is CASSLAIAGSGELFF. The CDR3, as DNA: TGCGCCAGCAGCTTGGCCATTGCAGGGTCCGGGGAGCTGTTTTTT.

Here the CDR3 reads CASSSAPSSTDTQYF. The DNA of the CDR3 is TGCGCCAGCAGCTCGGCGCCGTCTAGCACAGATACGCAGTATTTT. The chain joins TRBV5-1 to TRBJ2-3, with D unclear. Germline CDR1 SGHRS, CDR2 YFSETQ. This CDR3 is 15 amino acids long. Trimming left V 3 bases short and J 0 bases short, with 11 bases between.

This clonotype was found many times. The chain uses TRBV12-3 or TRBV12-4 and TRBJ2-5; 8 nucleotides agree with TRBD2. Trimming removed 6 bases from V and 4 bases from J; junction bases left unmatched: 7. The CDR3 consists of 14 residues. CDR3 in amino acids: CASSLSGAGETQYF. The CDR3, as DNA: TGTGCCAGCAGCCTTAGCGGGGCAGGAGAGACCCAGTACTTC.

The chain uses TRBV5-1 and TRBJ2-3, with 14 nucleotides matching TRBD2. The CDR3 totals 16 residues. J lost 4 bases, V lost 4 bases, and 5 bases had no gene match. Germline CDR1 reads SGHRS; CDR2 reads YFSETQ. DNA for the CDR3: TGCGCCAGCAGCGGGACTAGCGGGGGTTCTTCAGATACGCAGTATTTT. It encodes CASSGTSGGSSDTQYF.

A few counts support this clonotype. CDR3 loop: CATELGTMQYF. For the CDR3, the DNA is TGTGCCACGGAGCTGGGGACTATGCAGTATTTT. V is TRBV24-1 and J is TRBJ2-3; 7 positions agree with TRBD2. V dropped 10 bases and J dropped 11; count of bases not matched to a gene: 8. The germline CDR1 and CDR2 sequences are KGHDR and SFDVKD. This CDR3 contains 11 residues.

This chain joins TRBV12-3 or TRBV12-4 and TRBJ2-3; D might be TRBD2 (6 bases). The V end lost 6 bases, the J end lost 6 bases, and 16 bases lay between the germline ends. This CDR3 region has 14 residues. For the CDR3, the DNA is TGTGCCAGCAGCAGTTCCCCGGAGGGCGATACGCAGTATTTT. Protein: CASSSSPEGDTQYF.

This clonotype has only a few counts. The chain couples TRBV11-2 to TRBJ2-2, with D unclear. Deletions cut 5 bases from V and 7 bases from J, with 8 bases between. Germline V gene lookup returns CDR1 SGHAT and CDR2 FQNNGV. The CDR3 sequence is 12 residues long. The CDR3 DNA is TGTGCCAGCAGCCCACTGGGCGGGGAGCTGTTTTTT. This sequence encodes CASSPLGGELFF.

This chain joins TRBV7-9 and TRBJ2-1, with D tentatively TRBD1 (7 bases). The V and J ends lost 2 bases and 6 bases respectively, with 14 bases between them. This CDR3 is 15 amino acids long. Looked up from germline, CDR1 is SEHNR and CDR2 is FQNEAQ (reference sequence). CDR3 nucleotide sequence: TGTGCCAGCAGCTTAAGGAGGGGGCGCGGCAATGAGCAGTTCTTC. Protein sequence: CASSLRRGRGNEQFF.

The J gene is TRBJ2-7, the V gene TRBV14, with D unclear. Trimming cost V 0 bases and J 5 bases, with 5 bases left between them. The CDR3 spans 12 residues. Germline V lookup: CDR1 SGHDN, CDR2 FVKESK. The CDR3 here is CASSQDVHEQYF. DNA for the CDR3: TGTGCCAGCAGCCAAGATGTTCACGAGCAGTACTTC.

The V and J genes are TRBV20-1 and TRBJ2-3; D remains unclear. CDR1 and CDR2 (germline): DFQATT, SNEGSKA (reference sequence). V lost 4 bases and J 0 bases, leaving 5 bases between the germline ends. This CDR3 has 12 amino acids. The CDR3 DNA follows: TGCAGTGCTAACCCTAGCACAGATACGCAGTATTTT. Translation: CSANPSTDTQYF.

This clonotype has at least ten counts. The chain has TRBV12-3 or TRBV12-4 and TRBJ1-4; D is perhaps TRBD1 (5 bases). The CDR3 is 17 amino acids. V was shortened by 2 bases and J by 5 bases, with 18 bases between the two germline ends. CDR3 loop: CASSLSGTGMRNEKLFF. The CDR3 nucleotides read TGTGCCAGCAGTTTAAGTGGGACGGGAATGAGGAATGAAAAACTGTTTTTT.

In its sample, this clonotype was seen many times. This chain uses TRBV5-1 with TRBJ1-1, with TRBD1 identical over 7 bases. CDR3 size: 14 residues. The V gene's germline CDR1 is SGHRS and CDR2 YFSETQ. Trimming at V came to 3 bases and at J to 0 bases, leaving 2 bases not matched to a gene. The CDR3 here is CASSSDRVNTEAFF. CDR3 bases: TGCGCCAGCAGCTCCGACAGGGTGAACACTGAAGCTTTCTTT.

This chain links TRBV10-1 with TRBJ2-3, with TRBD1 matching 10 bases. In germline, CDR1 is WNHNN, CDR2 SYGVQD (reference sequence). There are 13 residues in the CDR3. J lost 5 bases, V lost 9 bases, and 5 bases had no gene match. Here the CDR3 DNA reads TGCGCCAGTCCGGGACAGGGGATAGATACGCAGTATTTT. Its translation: CASPGQGIDTQYF.

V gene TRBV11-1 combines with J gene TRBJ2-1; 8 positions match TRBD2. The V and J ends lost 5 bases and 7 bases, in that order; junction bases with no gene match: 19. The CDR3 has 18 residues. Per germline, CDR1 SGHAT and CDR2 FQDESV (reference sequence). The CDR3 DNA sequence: TGTGCCAGCAGCCCACCCCCCATACGGGAGGGGCGTGGGAATGAGCAGTTCTTC. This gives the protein CASSPPPIREGRGNEQFF.

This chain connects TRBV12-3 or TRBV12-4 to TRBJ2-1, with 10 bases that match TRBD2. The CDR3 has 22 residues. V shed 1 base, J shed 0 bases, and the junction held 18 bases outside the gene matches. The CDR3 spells CASSLDFASGSLRTSSYNEQFF. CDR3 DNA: TGTGCCAGCAGTTTAGATTTCGCTAGCGGGAGTCTTCGCACGAGCTCCTACAATGAGCAGTTCTTC.